This T cell receptor (beta chain) appears in the sequencing data of a study of blood T cell repertoires in COVID-19 (dated by TCRdb to the early 2020s). The study in broad terms: Collaborator samples came from the United States, Italy and Spain and covered acute and convalescent phases of COVID-19. A de-identified subject ID, COVID-19 status, age in years and sex were almost always included in the sample metadata. Subjects who had been exposed to COVID-19, were actively infected with it, or had recovered from it provided the deeply sampled blood TCRbeta repertoires that made up the dataset. The material from the prospective study consisted of cDNA or gDNA derived from T cells, B-cell-depleted T cells, or PBMCs. The repertoires were released in a freely available public database meant as a resource for research on the immune response to SARS-CoV-2. HLA class I and class II types, where available, came from metadata supplied by the sample provider rather than from assay-based typing. Samples were obtained from the ongoing ImmuneRACE study (first 160 participants) and from some 1,200 subjects provided by 6 global collaborators. Points the paper makes about the study in general: The amount of clinical and demographic metadata varied by source and participant and was provided uncurated.

CDR1 LGHDT and CDR2 YNNKEL are derived from the germline V gene (reference sequence). Measured from the cysteine to the phenylalanine, the CDR3 is 12 residues long. Of all the DNA, just the CDR3 is kept, 36 bases in frame from base 1. Collaborating institutions collected whole blood in K2EDTA tubes following their own protocols. For TCRbeta analysis, collaborators shipped samples as frozen whole blood, isolated PBMCs, or DNA extracted from either of those sample types. For this clone: This receptor's antigen is unknown. The junction departs from the called germline gene at one end, perhaps through a read error.

TCRbeta CDR3 regions were amplified from genomic DNA using the immunoSEQ Assay, a bias-controlled multiplex PCR. From the authors' description of their analysis: Nucleated cell counts per sample were estimated from amplification of reference gene primers within the assay. To quantify the absolute abundance of each unique TCRbeta CDR3 rearrangement, sequence reads were collapsed and filtered. For each sample, productive Simpson clonality was calculated as the square root of Simpson's diversity index across productive rearrangements. Entries here come from immuneACCESS through TCRdb and include only in-frame sequences with V and J called. Some clones fail to appear in such tables; in the studies checked, an unresolved V gene covers under half of the shortfall, and the cause of the remainder is unknown. V, J and clone size are taken as reported in that table, and D and trimming were inferred from the DNA itself. In this sample the table shows some 80,000 clones, over 60% of which occur a single time. 20% of the sample is taken by the ten largest.

This sequence originates from an elderly woman with active or convalescent COVID-19. This receptor chain uses TRBV3-1 (or the pseudogene TRBV3-2) and TRBJ2-7, with 8 bases matching TRBD1. The material sequenced was peripheral blood. The nucleotide sequence reads TGTGCCAGCAGCCACCTGCAGGGACAGGCTGACTTC. The resulting protein is CASSHLQGQADF.